The present entry profiles one TCR beta chain with its context. Antigen specificity is unknown. Trimming pared 4 bases from V and 13 bases from J, leaving 14 bases between. The germline V gene has CDR1 MDHEN and CDR2 SYDVKM. This CDR3 is built from 12 residues. This specimen belongs to a study of cytomegalovirus exposure and HLA in healthy donors. Across the study: The 120 or so validation repertoires used a platform that matched the one used for the 666 first-cohort repertoires, as a later analysis reported.

Clones were read by immunoSEQ multiplex PCR, and TCRdb kept only the in-frame ones, dropping some. The data contain a few hundred thousand clones, approximately 88% of them seen just once; the ten biggest clones take up 0.92%. The study, taken as a whole, reports: Researchers catalogued about 150 TCR beta chains as cytomegalovirus-associated. Subsequent analysis showed first-cohort TCR clusters tending to co-occur in over a hundred validation repertoires.

The chain carries TRBV28 and TRBJ2-4; D is ambiguous. This clonotype was sampled from a woman between 18 and 29 years old in good health and CMV-seronegative. The sequenced sample was PBMCs. CDR3 nucleotides: TGTGCCAGCAGTTCGCCTCCAGACAAACAGTACTTC. Translated: CASSSPPDKQYF. Full variable domain (outside the CDR3, taken from reference TRBV28 and TRBJ2-4): DVKVTQSSRYLVKRTGEKVFLECVQDMDHENMFWYRQDPGLGLRLIYFSYDVKMKEKGDIPEGYSVSREKKERFSLILESASTNQTSMYLCASSSPPDKQYFGAGTRLSVL.